Each of the 28 T cell receptor beta chains below was sequenced from the same sample in a study of early T cells in non-severe SARS-CoV-2 infection. TCRdb re-derived calls from the 5' RACE reads in MiXCR, one entry per CDR3 protein. The sample holds about 64,000 distinct CDR3 sequences, roughly 18% seen once. The sequenced sample was whole blood, obtained at baseline. The receptor source for this set is an adult who was a healthcare worker with PCR-confirmed SARS-CoV-2 infection or an uninfected control (not recorded which).

This clonotype was picked up a small number of times. The chain joins TRBV5-1 to TRBJ1-1, with a weak D call TRBD1 (5 bases). In germline, CDR1 is SGHRS, CDR2 YFSETQ. Trimming pared 0 bases from V and 8 bases from J, leaving 14 bases between. CDR3 length: 14 residues. CDR3 bases: TGCGCCAGCAGCTTGGCCGGCTCAGGGAGAGAAGCTTTCTTT. Protein sequence: CASSLAGSGREAFF.

This clonotype was recorded a few times. The rearrangement uses TRBV6-2 or TRBV6-3 and TRBJ2-1; a possible D gene is TRBD2 (6 bases). V was clipped by 6 bases and J by 5 bases, with 14 bases between them. The CDR3 contains 14 residues. Germline assignment: CDR1 MNHEY and CDR2 SVGEGT. The CDR3 nucleotides read TGTGCCAGCAGCCCGGGGGACCGACACAATGAGCAGTTCTTC. This codes for CASSPGDRHNEQFF.

There are a few counts of this clonotype. This chain joins TRBV3-1 and TRBJ2-1, with D maybe TRBD1 (5 bases). The CDR3 length is 16 residues. With 0 bases removed from V and 3 bases from J, the gap between germline ends came to 12 bases. Germline CDR1 reads LGHDT; CDR2 reads YNNKEL (reference sequence). The CDR3 region has the DNA TGTGCCAGCAGCCAAGACTGGCAGGGTTACTACAATGAGCAGTTCTTC. Translating gives CASSQDWQGYYNEQFF.

The rearrangement joins TRBV18 to TRBJ2-3; no reliable D call. V was shortened by 2 bases and J by 0 bases, with 9 bases between the two germline ends. Germline CDR1 and CDR2: KGHSH and LQKENI. The CDR3 has 15 amino acids. The CDR3 coding sequence is TGTGCCAGCTCACCATCTCCCACTAGCACAGATACGCAGTATTTT. Translating gives CASSPSPTSTDTQYF.

This rearrangement joins TRBV7-9 to TRBJ1-5; no reliable D call. The V gene's germline CDR1 is SEHNR and CDR2 FQNEAQ (reference sequence). V was pared by 2 bases and J by 0 bases, with 5 bases between. CDR3 length: 14 amino acids. The CDR3 protein is CASSLMGSNQPQHF. CDR3 bases: TGTGCCAGCAGCTTAATGGGTAGCAATCAGCCCCAGCATTTT.

This clonotype has more than one count but fewer than ten. V gene TRBV5-1 combines with J gene TRBJ1-2; TRBD1 matches at 7 bases. The CDR3 is 14 amino acids. The J segment lost 7 bases and the V segment lost 0 bases, leaving 6 bases of the junction unmatched. CDR1 and CDR2 (germline): SGHRS, YFSETQ. Here the CDR3 reads CASSLGDRVSGYTF. The CDR3 nucleotides read TGCGCCAGCAGCTTGGGAGACAGGGTGTCTGGCTACACCTTC.

This CDR3 is CASSAVAGSSYNEQFF. DNA for the CDR3: TGTGCCAGCAGCGCCGTAGCGGGTAGCTCCTACAATGAGCAGTTCTTC. The J gene is TRBJ2-1, the V gene TRBV11-2; 7 bases match TRBD2. Per germline, CDR1 SGHAT and CDR2 FQNNGV. The CDR3 spans 16 residues. With 5 bases clipped from V and 0 bases from J, the junction kept 7 bases outside the gene matches.

The rearrangement joins TRBV4-2 to TRBJ2-2; TRBD2 matches at 9 bases. Germline CDR1 LGHNA, CDR2 YNFKEQ. V trimming: 0 bases; J trimming: 0 bases; junction bases outside the gene matches: 2. This CDR3 region has 17 residues. As DNA, the CDR3 is TGTGCCAGCAGCCAAGATCAGCGGGGGGCGAACACCGGGGAGCTGTTTTTT. It yields the protein CASSQDQRGANTGELFF.

This sequence joins TRBV29-1 and TRBJ1-1; 8 bases map to TRBD1. Trimming at V came to 7 bases and at J to 0 bases, leaving 7 bases not matched to a gene. Per the germline V gene, CDR1 is SQVTM and CDR2 is ANQGSEA. The CDR3 is made up of 14 amino acids. Written as DNA, the CDR3 is TGCAGCGGTAGACAGGGGTCCATGAACACTGAAGCTTTCTTT. It is translated as CSGRQGSMNTEAFF.

The chain couples TRBV2 to TRBJ1-1; 7 bases are shared with TRBD1. J gave up 4 bases and V 5 bases, and 7 bases lay outside the gene matches. Germline CDR1 and CDR2: SNHLY and FYNNEI. The CDR3 loop spans 14 amino acids. The CDR3 nucleotides read TGTGCCAGCAGTAGGCAGGGGGAGGGCACTGAAGCTTTCTTT. Translated: CASSRQGEGTEAFF.

This clonotype was found a few times. The CDR3 is CASSRTRQPGESPLHF. DNA of the CDR3: TGTGCCAGCAGCCGGACAAGGCAGCCGGGGGAGTCACCCCTCCACTTT. The V call is TRBV3-1, the J call TRBJ1-6, with D perhaps TRBD1 (5 bases). The germline V gene encodes CDR1 LGHDT and CDR2 YNNKEL (reference sequence). Trimming removed 4 bases at V and 10 bases at J, with 20 bases between. There are 16 residues in the CDR3. Full variable domain (outside the CDR3, taken from reference TRBV3-1 and TRBJ1-6): DTAVSQTPKYLVTQMGNDKSIKCEQNLGHDTMYWYKQDSKKFLKIMFSYNNKELIINETVPNRFSPKSPDKAHLNLHINSLELGDSAVYFCASSRTRQPGESPLHFGNGTRLTVT.

The chain carries TRBV12-5 and TRBJ2-2; D might be TRBD2 (7 bases). CDR3 length: 19 residues. CDR1 is LGHNT and CDR2 is FRNRAP in the germline V gene. Trimming took off 5 bases at V and 0 bases at J, with 22 bases between the two ends. The CDR3 DNA sequence: TGTGCTAGTGGTGTTTCCCGCGGGGGCTCTACTCCGAACACCGGGGAGCTGTTTTTT. It specifies CASGVSRGGSTPNTGELFF.

The table lists this clonotype with a few counts. This rearrangement joins TRBV20-1 to TRBJ1-1; TRBD1 is a possible D gene (6 bases). Germline V gene lookup returns CDR1 DFQATT and CDR2 SNEGSKA (reference sequence). The V gene lost 5 bases and the J gene lost 1 base, with 14 bases spanning the gap. CDR3 length equals 14 residues. CDR3 bases: TGCAGTGCTCGTCGGGACACCTCGAACACTGAAGCTTTCTTT. It encodes CSARRDTSNTEAFF.

This clonotype was observed a few times. V is TRBV6-1 and J is TRBJ2-7; 7 nucleotides agree with TRBD1. Germline V lookup: CDR1 MNHNS, CDR2 SASEGT. The length of the CDR3 is 10 residues. With 6 bases clipped from V and 7 bases from J, the junction kept 0 bases outside the gene matches. The CDR3 region is CASRDREQYF. CDR3 bases: TGTGCCAGCAGGGACAGGGAGCAGTACTTC.

J is TRBJ2-1 and V is TRBV20-1; no definite D call. V lost 4 bases to trimming and J lost 6 bases, with 10 bases between them. There are 12 residues in the CDR3. CDR1 is DFQATT, CDR2 SNEGSKA, per germline (reference sequence). Here the CDR3 DNA reads TGCAGTGCTACCGACGGACGCAATGAGCAGTTCTTC. Protein sequence: CSATDGRNEQFF.

J is TRBJ2-3 and V is TRBV6-5; 7 nucleotides agree with TRBD1. Trimming took 0 bases from V and 15 from J; bases not matched to a gene: 9. Germline V gene data show CDR1 as MNHEY and CDR2 as SVGAGI. The CDR3 has 13 residues. The CDR3 reads CASSYSKGGAGYF. DNA of the CDR3: TGTGCCAGCAGTTACTCGAAAGGGGGCGCAGGATATTTT.

This clonotype appeared a few times. The gene calls are TRBV5-1 and TRBJ2-1; TRBD1 matches 8 bases. Germline CDR1 and CDR2: SGHRS and YFSETQ. J lost 4 bases, V lost 4 bases, and 22 bases had no gene match. The CDR3 is made up of 20 amino acids. As DNA, the CDR3 is TGCGCCAGCAGCAAGGTACCGGGACAGGTTTTAGGGTCGGCTTACAATGAGCAGTTCTTC. It translates to CASSKVPGQVLGSAYNEQFF.

The chain employs TRBV25-1 and TRBJ2-3; 7 nucleotides align to TRBD1. From germline, CDR1 is MGHDK and CDR2 SYGVNS. V gave up 4 bases and J gave up 4 bases; unmatched junction bases: 8. The CDR3 consists of 15 residues. CDR3 sequence (DNA): TGTGCCAGCAGTGCGAATCAGGGGGTATCAGATACGCAGTATTTT. Translating it yields CASSANQGVSDTQYF.

This clonotype showed up just a few times. The chain uses TRBV27 and TRBJ2-4, with a weak D call TRBD2 (7 bases). The CDR3 sequence is 15 residues long. The germline gives CDR1 MNHEY, CDR2 SMNVEV (reference sequence). V lost 2 bases and J lost 4, with 12 bases in between. This CDR3 is CASSLTGGAKNIQYF. CDR3 coding DNA: TGTGCCAGCAGTTTAACTGGGGGGGCAAAAAACATTCAGTACTTC.

This sequence joins TRBV6-6 and TRBJ1-1; D ambiguous. Germline V gives CDR1 MNHNY, CDR2 SVGAGI (reference sequence). V gave up 4 bases and J gave up 0 bases, with 6 bases separating them. The CDR3 is 13 amino acids. The CDR3 DNA reads as TGTGCCAGCAGTTCCAATATGAACACTGAAGCTTTCTTT. The encoded protein is CASSSNMNTEAFF.

CDR3 region: CASSLRQGREQYF. CDR3 sequence (DNA): TGTGCCAGCAGTTTGCGACAGGGGCGCGAGCAGTACTTC. The chain carries TRBV28 and TRBJ2-7; 8 nucleotides agree with TRBD1. Unmatched junction bases numbered 4, after V lost 3 bases and J lost 6 bases. CDR3 length: 13 amino acids. Germline loops: CDR1 MDHEN, CDR2 SYDVKM.

The chain carries TRBV20-1 and TRBJ1-2, with TRBD1 identical over 9 bases. V was clipped by 6 bases and J by 6 bases; unmatched bases: 17. The CDR3 length is 16 residues. Looked up from germline, CDR1 is DFQATT and CDR2 is SNEGSKA (reference sequence). CDR3 protein: CSAPEGTGRIENGYTF. CDR3 sequence (DNA): TGCAGTGCGCCAGAGGGGACAGGGAGGATAGAGAATGGCTACACCTTC.

This chain joins TRBV20-1 and TRBJ2-1, with 12 bases aligning to TRBD2. The CDR3 is 16 residues long. V lost 4 bases, J lost 0 bases, and 4 bases stayed unmatched. Germline CDR1 is DFQATT and CDR2 is SNEGSKA (reference sequence). The CDR3 region has the DNA TGCAGTGCTACCCTAGCGGGAGGGAGCTCCTACAATGAGCAGTTCTTC. Its protein is CSATLAGGSSYNEQFF.

This clonotype was picked up a small number of times. This chain connects TRBV9 to TRBJ2-6, with D unresolved. V lost 2 bases and J 0 bases, leaving 3 bases between the germline ends. The CDR3 consists of 14 residues. Germline V CDR1 and CDR2: SGDLS, YYNGEE. CDR3 in DNA: TGTGCCAGCAGCGTGAGCTCTGGGGCCAACGTCCTGACTTTC. Protein product: CASSVSSGANVLTF.

This clonotype came up many times. The DNA for the CDR3 is TGTGCCTGGAGTGTCGGTAGCGGCAGCAATCAGCCCCAGCATTTT. It encodes CAWSVGSGSNQPQHF. V gene TRBV30 combines with J gene TRBJ1-5; D unresolved. Germline V gives CDR1 GTSNPN, CDR2 SVGIG (reference sequence). The CDR3 runs to 15 residues. V lost 0 bases, J lost 1 base, and 10 bases lay in between.

The chain uses TRBV2 and TRBJ1-2, with 8 bases fitting TRBD1. The CDR3 is 15 residues long. Unmatched junction bases numbered 4, after V lost 0 bases and J lost 4 bases. Germline V gene lookup returns CDR1 SNHLY and CDR2 FYNNEI. The CDR3 region has the DNA TGTGCCAGCAGTGAAGCGCTTACAGGGGGCTATGGCTACACCTTC. Its protein is CASSEALTGGYGYTF.

This clonotype turned up a few times. The rearrangement joins TRBV6-5 to TRBJ1-5, with 8 bases identical to TRBD1. V gave up 5 bases and J gave up 0 bases; unmatched junction bases: 3. This CDR3 comprises 15 residues. Germline values: CDR1 MNHEY, CDR2 SVGAGI. The CDR3 sequence is CASSTDRASNQPQHF. The CDR3 DNA reads as TGTGCCAGCAGTACGGACAGGGCTAGCAATCAGCCCCAGCATTTT.

The chain recombines TRBV5-1 with TRBJ1-4; 9 bases agree with TRBD1. Germline assignment: CDR1 SGHRS and CDR2 YFSETQ. This CDR3 is built from 14 residues. Losses at the gene ends were 4 bases for V and 6 bases for J; bases not matched to a gene: 4. The CDR3 DNA reads TGCGCCAGCAGCAGCGGGACAGGGCATGAAAAACTGTTTTTT. Its protein is CASSSGTGHEKLFF.